The present T cell receptor beta chain was sequenced within a study of cytomegalovirus exposure and HLA in healthy donors. V lost 6 bases and J lost 4, with 15 bases in between. The germline CDR1 and CDR2 sequences are SGHTA and FQGTGA. The CDR3 consists of 14 residues. It was with 60 Vbeta and 13 Jbeta primers that the PCR ran. Method: immunoSEQ multiplex PCR; TCRdb's copy keeps in-frame clones and lacks some. Of around 100,000 clones in the sample, about four fifths were seen once. V gene TRBV7-3 combines with J gene TRBJ1-2, with no clear D. Input material: PBMCs. This sequence originates from a man aged 18 to 29 in good health and CMV-seronegative. The CDR3 loop is CASRHKQPVYGYTF. The CDR3 nucleotides are TGTGCCAGCAGACATAAACAGCCGGTCTATGGCTACACCTTC.